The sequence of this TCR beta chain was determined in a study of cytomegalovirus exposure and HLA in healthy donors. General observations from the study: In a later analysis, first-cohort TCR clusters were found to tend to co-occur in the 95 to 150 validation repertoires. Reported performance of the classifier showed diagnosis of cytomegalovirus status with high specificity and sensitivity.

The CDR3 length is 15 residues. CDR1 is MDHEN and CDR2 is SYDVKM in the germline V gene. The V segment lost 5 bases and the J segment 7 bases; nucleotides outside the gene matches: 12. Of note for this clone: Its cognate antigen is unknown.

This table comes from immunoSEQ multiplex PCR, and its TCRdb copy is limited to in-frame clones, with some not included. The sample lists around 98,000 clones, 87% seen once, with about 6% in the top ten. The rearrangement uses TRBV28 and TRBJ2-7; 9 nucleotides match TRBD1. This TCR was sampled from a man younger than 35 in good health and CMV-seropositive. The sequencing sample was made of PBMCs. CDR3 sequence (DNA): TGTGCCAGCAGTCCCCCGAGACAGGGGGTCGGGGAGCAGTACTTC. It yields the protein CASSPPRQGVGEQYF.